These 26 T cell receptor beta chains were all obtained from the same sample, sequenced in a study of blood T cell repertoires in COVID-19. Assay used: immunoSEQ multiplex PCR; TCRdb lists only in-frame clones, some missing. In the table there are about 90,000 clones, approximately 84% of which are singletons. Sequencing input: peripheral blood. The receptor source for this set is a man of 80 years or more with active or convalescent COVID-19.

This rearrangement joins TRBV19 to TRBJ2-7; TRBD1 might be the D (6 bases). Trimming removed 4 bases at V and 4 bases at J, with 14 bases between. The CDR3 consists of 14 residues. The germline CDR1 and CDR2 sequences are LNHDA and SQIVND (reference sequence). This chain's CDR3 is CASSRAGTQYEQYF. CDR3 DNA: TGTGCCAGTAGTAGGGCCGGGACACAGTACGAGCAGTACTTC.

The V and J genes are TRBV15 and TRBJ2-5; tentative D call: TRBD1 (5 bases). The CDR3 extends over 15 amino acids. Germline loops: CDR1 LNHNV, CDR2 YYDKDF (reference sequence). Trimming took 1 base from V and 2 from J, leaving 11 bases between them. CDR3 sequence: CATSRVGLRQETQYF. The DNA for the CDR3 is TGTGCCACCAGCAGAGTGGGGCTTCGGCAAGAGACCCAGTACTTC.

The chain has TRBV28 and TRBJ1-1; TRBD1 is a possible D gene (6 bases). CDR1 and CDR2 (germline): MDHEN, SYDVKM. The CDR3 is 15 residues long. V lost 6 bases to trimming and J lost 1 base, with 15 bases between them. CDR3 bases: TGTGCCAGCAGCCCGTCGGGGGGCCGGAACACTGAAGCTTTCTTT. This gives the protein CASSPSGGRNTEAFF.

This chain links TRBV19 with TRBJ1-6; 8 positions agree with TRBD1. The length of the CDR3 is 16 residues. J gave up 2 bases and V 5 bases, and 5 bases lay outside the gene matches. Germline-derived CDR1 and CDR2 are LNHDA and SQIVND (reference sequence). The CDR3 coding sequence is TGTGCCAGTAGTGTCGGACAGGGACCCTATAATTCACCCCTCCACTTT. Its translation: CASSVGQGPYNSPLHF.

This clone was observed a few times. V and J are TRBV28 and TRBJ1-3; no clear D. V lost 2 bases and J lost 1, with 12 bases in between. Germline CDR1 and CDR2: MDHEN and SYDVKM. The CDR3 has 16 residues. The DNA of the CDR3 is TGTGCCAGCAGTTTAGGAGGGAGGAGGTCTGGAAACACCATATATTTT. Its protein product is CASSLGGRRSGNTIYF.

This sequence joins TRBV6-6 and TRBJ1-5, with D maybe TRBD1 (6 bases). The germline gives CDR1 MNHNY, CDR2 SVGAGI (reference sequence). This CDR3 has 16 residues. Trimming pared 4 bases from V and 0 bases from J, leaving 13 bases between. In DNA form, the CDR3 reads TGTGCCAGCAGTTCCCGGACAGCTTATAGCAATCAGCCCCAGCATTTT. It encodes CASSSRTAYSNQPQHF.

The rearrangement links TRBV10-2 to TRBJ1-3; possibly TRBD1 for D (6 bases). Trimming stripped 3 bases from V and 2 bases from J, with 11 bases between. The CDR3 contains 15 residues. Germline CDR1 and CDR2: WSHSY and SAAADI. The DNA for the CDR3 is TGCGCCAGCAGTGACAGGGGAAGGCCTGGAAACACCATATATTTT. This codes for CASSDRGRPGNTIYF.

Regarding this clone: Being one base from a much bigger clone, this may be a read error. Here the CDR3 DNA reads TGCGCCCGCAGCCGACGATTCACCGGGATCAACACTGAAGCTTTCTTT. It encodes CARSRRFTGINTEAFF. This chain links TRBV4-3 with TRBJ1-1, with D unresolved. The CDR3 consists of 16 residues. CDR1 is LGHNA and CDR2 is YSLEER in the germline V gene.

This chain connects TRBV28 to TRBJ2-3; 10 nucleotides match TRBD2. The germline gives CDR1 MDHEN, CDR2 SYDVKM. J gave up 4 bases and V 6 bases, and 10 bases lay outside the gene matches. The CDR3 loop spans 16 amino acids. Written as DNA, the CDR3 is TGTGCCAGCAGAGCGCTTCGAGCGGGGGGGGCAGATACGCAGTATTTT. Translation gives CASRALRAGGADTQYF.

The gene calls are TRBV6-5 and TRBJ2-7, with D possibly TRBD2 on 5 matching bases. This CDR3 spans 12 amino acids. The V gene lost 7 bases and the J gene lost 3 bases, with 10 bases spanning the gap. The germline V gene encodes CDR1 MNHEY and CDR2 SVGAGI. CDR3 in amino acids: CASNPGSYEQYF. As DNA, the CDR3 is TGTGCCAGCAACCCGGGAAGCTACGAGCAGTACTTC.

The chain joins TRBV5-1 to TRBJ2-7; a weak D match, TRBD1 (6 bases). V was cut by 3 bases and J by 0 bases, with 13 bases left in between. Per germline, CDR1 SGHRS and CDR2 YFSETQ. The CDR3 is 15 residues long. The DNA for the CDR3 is TGCGCCAGCAGCTCCTCAGGGGTTGGCTCCTACGAGCAGTACTTC. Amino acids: CASSSSGVGSYEQYF.

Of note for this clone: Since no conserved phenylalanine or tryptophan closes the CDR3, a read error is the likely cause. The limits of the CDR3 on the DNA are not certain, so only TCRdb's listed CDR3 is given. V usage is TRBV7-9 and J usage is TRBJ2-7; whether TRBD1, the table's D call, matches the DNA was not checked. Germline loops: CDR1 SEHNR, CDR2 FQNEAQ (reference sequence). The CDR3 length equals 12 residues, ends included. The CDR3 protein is CASSLGAGALYL.

The CDR3 protein is CASSQRGLGGTAFYEQYF. DNA of the CDR3: TGTGCCAGCAGCCAAAGAGGTCTGGGCGGGACAGCTTTCTACGAGCAGTACTTC. The genes are TRBV3-1 (or the pseudogene TRBV3-2) and TRBJ2-7; tentatively, D is TRBD1 (7 bases). The V end was cut by 2 bases, the J end by 3 bases, with 23 bases between. The length of the CDR3 is 18 residues. Germline V lookup: CDR1 LGHDT, CDR2 YNNKEL (reference sequence).

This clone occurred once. CDR3 region: CASSLKGLAKQYF. The CDR3 DNA is TGTGCCAGCAGCTTAAAGGGACTAGCAAAGCAGTACTTC. The chain employs TRBV5-6 and TRBJ2-5; 9 positions match TRBD2. From germline, CDR1 is SGHDT and CDR2 YYEEEE. Germline trimming cut 2 bases from V and 11 bases from J; bases unmatched to any gene: 7. This CDR3 is 13 amino acids long.

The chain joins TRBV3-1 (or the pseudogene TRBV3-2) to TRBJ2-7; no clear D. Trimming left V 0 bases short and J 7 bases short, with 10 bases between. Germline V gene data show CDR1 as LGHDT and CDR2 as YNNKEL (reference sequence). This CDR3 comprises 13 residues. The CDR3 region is CASSQDVMREQYF. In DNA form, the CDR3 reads TGTGCCAGCAGCCAAGACGTAATGAGGGAGCAGTACTTC.

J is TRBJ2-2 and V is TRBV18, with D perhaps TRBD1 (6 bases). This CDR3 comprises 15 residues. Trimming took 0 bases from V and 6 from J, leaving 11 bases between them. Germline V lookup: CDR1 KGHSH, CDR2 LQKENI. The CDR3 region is CASSPPSDRSGELFF. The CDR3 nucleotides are TGTGCCAGCTCACCACCATCCGACAGGTCCGGGGAGCTGTTTTTT.

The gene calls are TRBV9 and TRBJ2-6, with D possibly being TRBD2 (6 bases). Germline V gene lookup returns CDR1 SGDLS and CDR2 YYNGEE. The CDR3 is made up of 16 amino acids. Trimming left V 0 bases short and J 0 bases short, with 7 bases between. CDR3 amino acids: CASSVVGGSGANVLTF. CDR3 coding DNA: TGTGCCAGCAGCGTAGTCGGGGGCTCTGGGGCCAACGTCCTGACTTTC. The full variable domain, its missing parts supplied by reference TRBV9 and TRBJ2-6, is DSGVTQTPKHLITATGQRVTLRCSPRSGDLSVYWYQQSLDQGLQFLIQYYNGEERAKGNILERFSAQQFPDLHSELNLSSLELGDSALYFCASSVVGGSGANVLTFGAGSRLTVL.

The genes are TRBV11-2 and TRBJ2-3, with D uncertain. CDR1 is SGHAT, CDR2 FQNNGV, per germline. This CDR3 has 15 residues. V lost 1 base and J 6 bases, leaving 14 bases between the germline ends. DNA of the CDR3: TGTGCCAGCAGCTTAGGACTTTCACATGGGGATACGCAGTATTTT. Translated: CASSLGLSHGDTQYF. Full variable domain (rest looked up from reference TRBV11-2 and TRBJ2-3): EAGVAQSPRYKIIEKRQSVAFWCNPISGHATLYWYQQILGQGPKLLIQFQNNGVVDDSQLPKDRFSAERLKGVDSTLKIQPAKLEDSAVYLCASSLGLSHGDTQYFGPGTRLTVL.

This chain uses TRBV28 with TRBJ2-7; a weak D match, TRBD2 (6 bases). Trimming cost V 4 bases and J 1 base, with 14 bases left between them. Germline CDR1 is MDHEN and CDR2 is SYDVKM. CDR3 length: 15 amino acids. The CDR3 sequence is CASSSSSGTSYEQYF. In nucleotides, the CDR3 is TGTGCCAGCAGTTCCTCCTCCGGGACTTCCTACGAGCAGTACTTC.

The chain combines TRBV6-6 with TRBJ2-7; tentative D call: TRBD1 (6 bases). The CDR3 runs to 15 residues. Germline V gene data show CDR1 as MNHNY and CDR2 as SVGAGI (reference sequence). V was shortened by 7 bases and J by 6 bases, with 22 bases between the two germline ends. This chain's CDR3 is CASKNRAPSRGEQYF. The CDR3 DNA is TGTGCCAGCAAAAACAGGGCACCATCGAGGGGCGAGCAGTACTTC.

The chain's CDR3 is CASSLGQGRNEKLFF. DNA for the CDR3: TGTGCCAGCAGCTTAGGACAGGGTAGGAATGAAAAACTGTTTTTT. The chain recombines TRBV7-2 with TRBJ1-4, with 7 bases identical to TRBD1. CDR1 and CDR2 from the germline V gene are SGHTA and FQGNSA. The CDR3 sequence is 15 residues long. The J segment lost 5 bases and the V segment lost 1 base, leaving 4 bases of the junction unmatched.

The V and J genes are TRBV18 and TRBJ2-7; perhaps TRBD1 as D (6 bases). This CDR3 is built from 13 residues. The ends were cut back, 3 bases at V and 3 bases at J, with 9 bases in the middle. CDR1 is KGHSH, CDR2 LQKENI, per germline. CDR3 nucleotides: TGTGCCAGCTCACCTCCGACAGGCTACGAGCAGTACTTC. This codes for CASSPPTGYEQYF.

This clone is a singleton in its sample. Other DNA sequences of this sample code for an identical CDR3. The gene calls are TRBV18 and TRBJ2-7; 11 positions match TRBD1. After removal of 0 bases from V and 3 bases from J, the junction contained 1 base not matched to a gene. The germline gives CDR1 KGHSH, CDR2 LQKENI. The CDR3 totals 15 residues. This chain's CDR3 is CASSPPGQGVYEQYF. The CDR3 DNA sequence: TGTGCCAGCTCACCACCGGGACAGGGGGTCTACGAGCAGTACTTC.

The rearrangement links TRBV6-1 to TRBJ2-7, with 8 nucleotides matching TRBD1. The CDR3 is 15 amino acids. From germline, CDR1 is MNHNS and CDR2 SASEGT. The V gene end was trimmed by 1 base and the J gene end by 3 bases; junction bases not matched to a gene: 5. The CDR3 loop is CASSEGDRPLYEQYF. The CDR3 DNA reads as TGTGCCAGCAGTGAAGGGGACAGGCCCCTCTACGAGCAGTACTTC.

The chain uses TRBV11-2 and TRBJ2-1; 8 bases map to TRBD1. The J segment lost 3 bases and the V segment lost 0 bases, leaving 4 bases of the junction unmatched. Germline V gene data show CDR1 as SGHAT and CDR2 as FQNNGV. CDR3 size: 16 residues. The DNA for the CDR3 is TGTGCCAGCAGCTTAGAAACGGGACAGGTCTACAATGAGCAGTTCTTC. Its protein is CASSLETGQVYNEQFF. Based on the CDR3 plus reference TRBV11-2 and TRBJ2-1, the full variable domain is EAGVAQSPRYKIIEKRQSVAFWCNPISGHATLYWYQQILGQGPKLLIQFQNNGVVDDSQLPKDRFSAERLKGVDSTLKIQPAKLEDSAVYLCASSLETGQVYNEQFFGPGTRLTVL.

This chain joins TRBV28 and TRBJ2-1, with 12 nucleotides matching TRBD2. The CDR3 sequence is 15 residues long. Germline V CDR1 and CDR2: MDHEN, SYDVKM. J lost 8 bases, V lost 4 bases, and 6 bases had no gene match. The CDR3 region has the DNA TGTGCCAGCAGTTCTAGCGGGGGGGCCAGAGATGAGCAGTTCTTC. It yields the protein CASSSSGGARDEQFF.